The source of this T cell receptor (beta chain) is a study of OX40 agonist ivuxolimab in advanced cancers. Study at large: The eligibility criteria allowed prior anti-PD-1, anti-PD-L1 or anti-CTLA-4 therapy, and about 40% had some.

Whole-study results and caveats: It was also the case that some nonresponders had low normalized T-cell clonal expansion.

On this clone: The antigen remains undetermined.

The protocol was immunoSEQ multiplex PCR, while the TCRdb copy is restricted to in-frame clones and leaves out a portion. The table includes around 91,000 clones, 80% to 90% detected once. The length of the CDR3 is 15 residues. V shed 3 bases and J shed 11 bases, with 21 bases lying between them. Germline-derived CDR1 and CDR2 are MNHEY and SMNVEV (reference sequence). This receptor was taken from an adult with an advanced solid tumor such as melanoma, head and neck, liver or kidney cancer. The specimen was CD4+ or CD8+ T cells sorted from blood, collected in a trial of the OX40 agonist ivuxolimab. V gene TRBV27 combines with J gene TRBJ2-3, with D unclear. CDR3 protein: CASSFTPLIRLGQYF. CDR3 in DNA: TGTGCCAGCAGTTTTACCCCGCTGATTCGTCTTGGGCAGTATTTT.